Following are 18 T cell receptor beta chains from one sample sequenced in a study of Tregs in tolerant kidney transplant recipients. Generated by immunoSEQ multiplex PCR, the TCRdb table keeps only in-frame clones and is missing some. This table holds approximately 98,000 clones, about 90% found once. The specimen was CD4+ T cells from blood, collected before the transplant. Receptor source: a human donor who received a combined kidney and bone marrow transplant.

The V and J genes are TRBV5-6 and TRBJ2-2; D ambiguous. The CDR3 is 15 residues long. V shed 0 bases and J shed 6 bases, with 12 bases lying between them. The germline gives CDR1 SGHDT, CDR2 YYEEEE. In DNA form, the CDR3 reads TGTGCCAGCAGCTTGGGGGTTCAGGCGCCCGGGGAGCTGTTTTTT. Translating it yields CASSLGVQAPGELFF.

This clone was recorded only once. The chain joins TRBV2 to TRBJ1-2, with 7 positions matching TRBD1. V lost 6 bases, J lost 0 bases, and 10 bases stayed unmatched. The CDR3 contains 16 residues. Germline V gene sequence: CDR1 SNHLY, CDR2 FYNNEI. CDR3 region: CASRKTGTLPNYGYTF. The DNA for the CDR3 is TGTGCCAGCAGGAAGACAGGGACCTTACCTAACTATGGCTACACCTTC.

The chain couples TRBV5-4 to TRBJ2-5; a possible D gene is TRBD2 (5 bases). The CDR3 contains 15 residues. The V gene lost 0 bases and the J gene lost 3 bases, with 12 bases spanning the gap. The germline gives CDR1 SGHNT, CDR2 YYREEE (reference sequence). The CDR3 DNA sequence: TGTGCCAGCAGCTTGGTAGGAGGTCCCGAAGAGACCCAGTACTTC. This sequence encodes CASSLVGGPEETQYF.

Here the CDR3 reads CASSQGTGGASYGYTF. The DNA for the CDR3 is TGCGCCAGCAGCCAGGGGACAGGGGGCGCGAGTTATGGCTACACCTTC. The chain couples TRBV5-1 to TRBJ1-2, with 12 bases lining up with TRBD1. V was pared by 4 bases and J by 5 bases, with 9 bases of the junction left unmatched. This CDR3 is 16 amino acids long. Germline V gene lookup returns CDR1 SGHRS and CDR2 YFSETQ.

The CDR3 is CASSIEEYHTQYF. The CDR3 DNA sequence: TGTGCCAGTAGTATAGAGGAGTATCATACGCAGTATTTT. The chain links TRBV19 to TRBJ2-3; D is ambiguous. Germline V CDR1 and CDR2: LNHDA, SQIVND (reference sequence). The CDR3 runs 13 residues. V lost 0 bases to trimming and J lost 7 bases, with 8 bases between them.

The rearrangement uses TRBV6-6 and TRBJ1-2; 12 nucleotides agree with TRBD1. V was clipped by 6 bases and J by 4 bases; unmatched bases: 9. Germline V gene sequence: CDR1 MNHNY, CDR2 SVGAGI (reference sequence). The CDR3 spans 16 residues. This CDR3 is CASRQSGTGGIYGYTF. As DNA, the CDR3 is TGTGCCAGCAGACAATCCGGGACAGGGGGCATCTATGGCTACACCTTC.

V and J are TRBV5-1 and TRBJ1-2, with a weak D call TRBD1 (6 bases). Germline V CDR1 and CDR2: SGHRS, YFSETQ. Trimming took 4 bases from V and 4 from J, leaving 14 bases between them. The CDR3 has 14 amino acids. The CDR3 region has the DNA TGCGCCAGCAGCCGAGGCACAGGGTCCTATGGCTACACCTTC. Translated: CASSRGTGSYGYTF.

The DNA for the CDR3 is TGTGCCAGCAGGGGGACAGGGGCCTCCCAAGAGACCCAGTACTTC. The encoded protein is CASRGTGASQETQYF. The chain is built from TRBV6-6 and TRBJ2-5, with 10 nucleotides matching TRBD1. The trim removed 6 bases at V and 1 base at J, leaving 5 bases unmatched. Germline V lookup: CDR1 MNHNY, CDR2 SVGAGI (reference sequence). The CDR3 consists of 15 residues.

The chain couples TRBV10-3 to TRBJ2-3, with TRBD2 identical over 12 bases. From germline, CDR1 is ENHRY and CDR2 SYGVKD. The CDR3 spans 15 residues. Germline trimming cut 4 bases from V and 3 bases from J; bases unmatched to any gene: 2. In DNA form, the CDR3 reads TGTGCCATCAGTGGACTAGCGGGAGTGACAGATACGCAGTATTTT. Amino acid sequence: CAISGLAGVTDTQYF.

The chain uses TRBV10-3 and TRBJ2-1; D possibly corresponds to TRBD2 (6 bases). V lost 4 bases and J lost 8, with 15 bases in between. CDR1 is ENHRY and CDR2 is SYGVKD in the germline V gene. The CDR3 spans 14 residues. CDR3 sequence reads: CAISGYSSGDEQFF. Written as DNA, the CDR3 is TGTGCCATCAGTGGGTATTCCTCGGGGGATGAGCAGTTCTTC.

CDR3 loop: CASSWGTGHSYEQYF. The CDR3 nucleotides are TGCGCCAGCAGCTGGGGGACAGGGCACTCCTACGAGCAGTACTTC. The J gene is TRBJ2-7, the V gene TRBV5-1; 9 nucleotides match TRBD1. V lost 3 bases and J lost 0; bases outside the gene matches: 4. CDR3 size: 15 residues. CDR1 SGHRS and CDR2 YFSETQ come from the germline V gene.

This clone was found a few times. The chain links TRBV18 to TRBJ2-3; perhaps TRBD2 as D (6 bases). The CDR3 spans 15 residues. V lost 6 bases to trimming and J lost 0 bases, with 13 bases between them. Germline V gene sequence: CDR1 KGHSH, CDR2 LQKENI. CDR3 sequence reads: CASSPDYLSTDTQYF. CDR3 DNA: TGTGCCAGCTCTCCGGACTACCTTAGCACAGATACGCAGTATTTT.

The chain links TRBV6-1 to TRBJ1-1; 7 bases map to TRBD1. The CDR3 totals 13 residues. Germline CDR1 MNHNS, CDR2 SASEGT. V shed 7 bases and J 5 bases; nucleotides not matched to a gene: 7. DNA for the CDR3: TGTGCCAGCAACCCAGGGGGGCAGACTGAAGCTTTCTTT. It codes for CASNPGGQTEAFF.

This chain links TRBV19 with TRBJ1-2; D possibly corresponds to TRBD1 (5 bases). From germline, CDR1 is LNHDA and CDR2 SQIVND (reference sequence). This CDR3 region has 14 residues. Trimming left V 5 bases short and J 1 base short, with 11 bases between. CDR3 bases: TGTGCCAGTAGTCCCAGGGTGGTTAACTATGGCTACACCTTC. Its protein product is CASSPRVVNYGYTF.

V and J are TRBV6-1 and TRBJ1-2; 9 bases are shared with TRBD1. The CDR3 is 16 residues long. Losses at the gene ends were 1 base for V and 5 bases for J; bases not matched to a gene: 8. The V gene's germline CDR1 is MNHNS and CDR2 SASEGT. The DNA of the CDR3 is TGTGCCAGCAGTGAAGTTACAGGGGGCGACTGGTATGGCTACACCTTC. It codes for CASSEVTGGDWYGYTF.

This clone is a singleton in its sample. This chain joins TRBV11-3 and TRBJ2-2; D is unclear. The CDR3 covers 12 residues. Trimming pared 5 bases from V and 2 bases from J, leaving 3 bases between. Per the germline V gene, CDR1 is SGHNT and CDR2 is YENEEA. Here the CDR3 reads CASSRNTGELFF. The CDR3, as DNA: TGTGCCAGCAGCCGTAACACCGGGGAGCTGTTTTTT.

This clone showed up just once. The chain links TRBV6-5 to TRBJ1-1; weak D call: TRBD1 (6 bases). The CDR3 contains 13 residues. Trimming left V 5 bases short and J 3 bases short, with 10 bases between. Germline V gene data show CDR1 as MNHEY and CDR2 as SVGAGI. The CDR3 loop reads CASSKPGDTEAFF. As DNA, the CDR3 is TGTGCCAGCAGTAAGCCAGGGGACACTGAAGCTTTCTTT.

The V call is TRBV7-6, the J call TRBJ2-7, with 13 bases matching TRBD2. This CDR3 spans 14 amino acids. The V segment lost 5 bases and the J segment 8 bases; nucleotides outside the gene matches: 6. CDR1 SGHVS and CDR2 FNYEAQ come from the germline V gene. The CDR3 loop reads CASSPPGLAGKQYF. In DNA form, the CDR3 reads TGTGCCAGCAGCCCCCCGGGACTAGCGGGGAAGCAGTACTTC.